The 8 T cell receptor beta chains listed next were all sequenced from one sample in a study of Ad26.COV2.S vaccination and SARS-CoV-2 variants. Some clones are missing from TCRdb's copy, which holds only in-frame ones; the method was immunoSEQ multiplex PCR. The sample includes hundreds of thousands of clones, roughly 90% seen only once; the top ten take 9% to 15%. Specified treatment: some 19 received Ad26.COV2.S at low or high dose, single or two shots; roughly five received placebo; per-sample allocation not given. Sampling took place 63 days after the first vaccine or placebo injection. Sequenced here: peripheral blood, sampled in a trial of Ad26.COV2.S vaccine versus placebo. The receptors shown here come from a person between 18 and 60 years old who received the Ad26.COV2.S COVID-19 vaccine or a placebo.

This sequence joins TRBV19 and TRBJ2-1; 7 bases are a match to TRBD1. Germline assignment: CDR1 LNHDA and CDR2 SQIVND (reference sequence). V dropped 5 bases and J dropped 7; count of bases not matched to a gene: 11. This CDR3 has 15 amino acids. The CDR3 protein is CASSSTGYVGNEQFF. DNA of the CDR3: TGTGCCAGTAGTTCGACAGGGTACGTGGGGAATGAGCAGTTCTTC. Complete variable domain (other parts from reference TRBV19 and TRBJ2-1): DGGITQSPKYLFRKEGQNVTLSCEQNLNHDAMYWYRQDPGQGLRLIYYSQIVNDFQKGDIAEGYSVSREKKESFPLTVTSAQKNPTAFYLCASSSTGYVGNEQFFGPGTRLTVL.

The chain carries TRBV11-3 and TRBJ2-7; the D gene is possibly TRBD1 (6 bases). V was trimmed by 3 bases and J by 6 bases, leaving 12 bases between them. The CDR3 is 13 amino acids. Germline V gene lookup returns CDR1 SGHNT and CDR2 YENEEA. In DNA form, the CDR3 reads TGTGCCAGCAGCTTTAACAGGGCAAGCGAGCAGTACTTC. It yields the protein CASSFNRASEQYF.

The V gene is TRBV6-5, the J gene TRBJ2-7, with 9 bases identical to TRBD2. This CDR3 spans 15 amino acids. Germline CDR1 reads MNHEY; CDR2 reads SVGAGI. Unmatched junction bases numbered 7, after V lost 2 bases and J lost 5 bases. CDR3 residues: CASSYRASGIHEQYF. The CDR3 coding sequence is TGTGCCAGCAGTTACAGGGCTAGCGGGATACACGAGCAGTACTTC.

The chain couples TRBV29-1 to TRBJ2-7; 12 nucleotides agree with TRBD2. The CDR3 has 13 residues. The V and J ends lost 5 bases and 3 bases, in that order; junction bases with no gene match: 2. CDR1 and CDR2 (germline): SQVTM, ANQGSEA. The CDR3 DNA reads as TGCAGCGTTAGGACTAGCGGGAACTACGAGCAGTACTTC. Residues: CSVRTSGNYEQYF.

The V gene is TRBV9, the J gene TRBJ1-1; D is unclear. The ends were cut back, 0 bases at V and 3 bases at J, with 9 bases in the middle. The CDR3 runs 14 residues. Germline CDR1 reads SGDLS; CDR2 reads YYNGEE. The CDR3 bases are TGTGCCAGCAGCGTAGCTCTACAGTACACTGAAGCTTTCTTT. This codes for CASSVALQYTEAFF.

CDR3 DNA sequence: TGTGCCAGCAGCTTAGACCAGTCTAATGAAAAACTGTTTTTT. Protein: CASSLDQSNEKLFF. The rearrangement joins TRBV7-6 to TRBJ1-4; D gene uncertain. The CDR3 runs to 14 residues. V lost 1 base, J lost 3 bases, and 6 bases lay in between. CDR1 and CDR2 from the germline V gene are SGHVS and FNYEAQ.

The CDR3 reads CATSREGRKYNEQFF. The CDR3 DNA reads TGTGCCACCAGCAGAGAAGGGCGGAAATACAATGAGCAGTTCTTC. The chain employs TRBV15 and TRBJ2-1; no reliable D call. Germline assignment: CDR1 LNHNV and CDR2 YYDKDF (reference sequence). The CDR3 sequence is 15 residues long. V was clipped by 0 bases and J by 4 bases, with 10 bases between them.

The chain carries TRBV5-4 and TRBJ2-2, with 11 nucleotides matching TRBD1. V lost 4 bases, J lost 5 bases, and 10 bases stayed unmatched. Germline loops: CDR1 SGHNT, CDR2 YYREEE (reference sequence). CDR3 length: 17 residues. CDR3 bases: TGTGCCAGCAGCCAAAGGGGGGGACAGGGGGTAACCGGGGAGCTGTTTTTT. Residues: CASSQRGGQGVTGELFF. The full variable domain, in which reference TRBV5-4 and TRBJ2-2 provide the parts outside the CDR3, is ETGVTQSPTHLIKTRGQQVTLRCSSQSGHNTVSWYQQALGQGPQFIFQYYREEENGRGNFPPRFSGLQFPNYSSELNVNALELDDSALYLCASSQRGGQGVTGELFFGEGSRLTVL.